These 9 T cell receptor beta chains came from one sample sequenced in a study of CD8 T cells in ankylosing spondylitis. TCRdb re-called the 5' RACE reads with MiXCR, one entry per CDR3 protein. In the table there are fewer than 250,000 distinct CDR3 sequences, 30% to 35% of which are singletons. What was sequenced was blood, either unsorted or a sorted T cell fraction (not recorded which). Receptors originate from a male donor with ankylosing spondylitis or in good health (not recorded which).

The rearrangement uses TRBV3-1 and TRBJ2-7; 7 bases are a match to TRBD2. The CDR3 loop spans 15 amino acids. From germline, CDR1 is LGHDT and CDR2 YNNKEL (reference sequence). The junction had 5 bases not matched to a gene; V was cut back by 2 bases and J by 1 base. The CDR3 is CASSQTRGLSYEQYF. For the CDR3, the DNA is TGTGCCAGCAGCCAAACGCGGGGGTTATCCTACGAGCAGTACTTC.

This clonotype turned up a few times. This rearrangement joins TRBV12-3 or TRBV12-4 to TRBJ2-7; D might be TRBD1 or TRBD2, each matching 6 bases. This CDR3 region has 11 residues. Trimming took off 11 bases at V and 3 bases at J, with 11 bases between the two ends. CDR3 DNA sequence: TGTGCCTCCAAGGGGGGCTACGAGCAGTACTTC. Translating gives CASKGGYEQYF.

The genes are TRBV20-1 and TRBJ2-3, with 12 bases that match TRBD2. The germline V gene has CDR1 DFQATT and CDR2 SNEGSKA (reference sequence). J lost 3 bases, V lost 3 bases, and 4 bases had no gene match. This CDR3 region has 15 residues. The CDR3, as DNA: TGCAGTGCTAGGATACTAGCGGGGGGAACAGATACGCAGTATTTT. It is translated as CSARILAGGTDTQYF.

The chain combines TRBV20-1 with TRBJ2-3; TRBD2 matches at 11 bases. Germline loops: CDR1 DFQATT, CDR2 SNEGSKA (reference sequence). With V trimmed by 0 bases and J by 0 bases, 17 bases remained unmatched. The CDR3 is 21 residues long. Here the CDR3 DNA reads TGCAGTGCTAGAGATGGGTATTTGGCTAGCGGGGGGCGGGGGAGCACAGATACGCAGTATTTT. Translated: CSARDGYLASGGRGSTDTQYF.

The chain joins TRBV3-1 to TRBJ2-3; D assignment may be TRBD1 or TRBD2 (5 bases each). The CDR3 covers 16 residues. Trimming removed 1 base from V and 6 bases from J, with 17 bases in between. Germline lookup yields CDR1 LGHDT and CDR2 YNNKEL (reference sequence). CDR3 nucleotide sequence: TGTGCCAGCAGCCAAGTACGGGGACGGCAATGGGATACGCAGTATTTT. It translates to CASSQVRGRQWDTQYF.

Turning to this clonotype: This clone may be a read error of a much larger clone one base away. The chain employs TRBV20-1 and TRBJ2-3; unclear D gene. There are 13 residues in the CDR3. Trimming cost V 6 bases and J 0 bases, with 10 bases left between them. Germline V gene lookup returns CDR1 DFQATT and CDR2 SNEGSKA (reference sequence). The CDR3 coding sequence is TGCAGTGCCCTAAATCGCAGCACAGATACGCAGTATTTT. This codes for CSALNRSTDTQYF.

V gene TRBV7-9 combines with J gene TRBJ2-4; D unclear. V gave up 0 bases and J gave up 7 bases, with 7 bases separating them. CDR1 and CDR2 (germline): SEHNR, FQNEAQ (reference sequence). The length of the CDR3 is 13 residues. CDR3 coding DNA: TGTGCCAGCAGCTTAGCGCGGTTGAACATTCAGTACTTC. It codes for CASSLARLNIQYF.

This clonotype was observed many times. V usage is TRBV29-1 and J usage is TRBJ2-3; D is unclear. CDR1 SQVTM and CDR2 ANQGSEA come from the germline V gene. The CDR3 totals 14 residues. With 1 base removed from V and 0 bases from J, the gap between germline ends came to 8 bases. The CDR3 here is CSVEVAQSTDTQYF. For the CDR3, the DNA is TGCAGCGTTGAAGTGGCCCAAAGCACAGATACGCAGTATTTT.

This clonotype occurred a few times. J is TRBJ1-6 and V is TRBV7-9; D uncertain. The CDR3 covers 14 residues. Germline CDR1 and CDR2: SEHNR and FQNEAQ (reference sequence). V was cut by 4 bases and J by 13 bases, with 17 bases left in between. In DNA, the CDR3 is TGTGCCAGCAGCTCCCGGGAGCTTTCCTCTCCCCTCCACTTT. Its protein product is CASSSRELSSPLHF.